One and the same sample provided the 15 T cell receptor beta chains below, sequenced in a study of blood T cell repertoires in COVID-19. Some clones are missing from TCRdb's copy, which holds only in-frame ones; the method was immunoSEQ multiplex PCR. In the table there are approximately 210,000 clones, about four fifths of which are singletons. Material: peripheral blood. Receptor source: a woman in her 40s with acute or convalescent COVID-19.

This clone has a handful of counts. This chain uses TRBV7-9 with TRBJ1-2; D not certain. The CDR3 is made up of 14 amino acids. V was shortened by 6 bases and J by 9 bases, with 20 bases between the two germline ends. Germline values: CDR1 SEHNR, CDR2 FQNEAQ (reference sequence). CDR3 loop: CASSSSLSGGSYTF. In nucleotides, the CDR3 is TGTGCCAGCAGTTCCTCTCTCTCGGGAGGAAGCTACACCTTC.

This sequence joins TRBV3-1 (or the pseudogene TRBV3-2) and TRBJ1-1, with D perhaps TRBD1 (5 bases). V shed 0 bases and J shed 4 bases, with 12 bases lying between them. This CDR3 is 15 amino acids long. Germline V gene data show CDR1 as LGHDT and CDR2 as YNNKEL (reference sequence). CDR3 residues: CASSQDPRAVTEAFF. The CDR3, as DNA: TGTGCCAGCAGCCAAGATCCCAGGGCGGTCACTGAAGCTTTCTTT.

This clone came up a few times. V is TRBV5-5 and J is TRBJ2-5; a weak D match, TRBD1 (6 bases). CDR1 and CDR2 (germline): SGHKS, YYEKEE (reference sequence). Trimming stripped 1 base from V and 4 bases from J, with 11 bases between. The CDR3 extends over 14 amino acids. In DNA form, the CDR3 reads TGTGCCAGCAGCTTGAGCAGGGGAGCAGAGACCCAGTACTTC. The encoded protein is CASSLSRGAETQYF.

This rearrangement joins TRBV6-5 to TRBJ2-7, with 7 positions matching TRBD2. This CDR3 comprises 15 residues. V shed 2 bases and J 3 bases; nucleotides not matched to a gene: 7. Per the germline V gene, CDR1 is MNHEY and CDR2 is SVGAGI. The CDR3 loop is CASSYTAGTNYEQYF. The DNA of the CDR3 is TGTGCCAGCAGTTACACTGCCGGGACTAACTACGAGCAGTACTTC.

The J gene is TRBJ1-1, the V gene TRBV15; unclear D gene. Germline values: CDR1 LNHNV, CDR2 YYDKDF (reference sequence). The CDR3 spans 13 residues. Trimming cost V 1 base and J 2 bases, with 5 bases left between them. This CDR3 is CATSRGPNTEAFF. The CDR3 region has the DNA TGTGCCACCAGCAGAGGGCCCAACACTGAAGCTTTCTTT.

The gene calls are TRBV2 and TRBJ1-5, with no clear D. V lost 2 bases and J lost 0, with 8 bases in between. Germline loops: CDR1 SNHLY, CDR2 FYNNEI. There are 15 residues in the CDR3. CDR3 residues: CASSEWAVSNQPQHF. The CDR3 DNA is TGTGCCAGCAGTGAATGGGCCGTTAGCAATCAGCCCCAGCATTTT.

This clone was picked up one time. The rearrangement joins TRBV13 to TRBJ2-3; D not resolved. Germline V CDR1 and CDR2: PRHDT, FYEKMQ (reference sequence). The CDR3 consists of 12 residues. V lost 0 bases to trimming and J lost 10 bases, with 8 bases between them. The CDR3 spells CASSLGLGPQYF. CDR3 in DNA: TGTGCCAGCAGCTTAGGCCTAGGTCCGCAGTATTTT.

J is TRBJ2-2 and V is TRBV10-1; 9 bases align to TRBD1. The CDR3 totals 14 residues. In germline, CDR1 is WNHNN, CDR2 SYGVQD (reference sequence). J gave up 6 bases and V 6 bases, and 5 bases lay outside the gene matches. The CDR3 sequence: CASRSGTGSGELFF. The DNA of the CDR3 is TGCGCCAGCAGATCCGGGACAGGGTCCGGGGAGCTGTTTTTT.

The chain uses TRBV7-9 and TRBJ1-1; TRBD1 agrees at 8 bases. V lost 2 bases and J lost 5; bases outside the gene matches: 7. The CDR3 spans 15 residues. Germline V gene lookup returns CDR1 SEHNR and CDR2 FQNEAQ (reference sequence). The CDR3: CASSLQLGQGTEAFF. The DNA of the CDR3 is TGTGCCAGCAGCTTACAGCTCGGACAGGGAACTGAAGCTTTCTTT.

The chain recombines TRBV18 with TRBJ1-2; 12 bases are a match to TRBD1. CDR1 KGHSH and CDR2 LQKENI come from the germline V gene. The CDR3 extends over 18 amino acids. V was clipped by 3 bases and J by 3 bases; unmatched bases: 11. This CDR3 reads CASSPQAGTGGIDYGYTF. The DNA for the CDR3 is TGTGCCAGCTCACCCCAAGCCGGGACAGGGGGCATCGACTATGGCTACACCTTC.

This clone has more than one count but fewer than ten. The chain has TRBV7-9 and TRBJ1-1; D is unclear. This CDR3 is 12 amino acids long. Germline CDR1 is SEHNR and CDR2 is FQNEAQ (reference sequence). V lost 1 base, J lost 11 bases, and 11 bases lay in between. The CDR3 reads CASSLDGQRAFF. DNA for the CDR3: TGTGCCAGCAGCTTAGATGGCCAGAGGGCTTTCTTT.

This chain uses TRBV7-8 with TRBJ1-1, with D possibly being TRBD1 (5 bases). V was shortened by 5 bases and J by 5 bases, with 9 bases between the two germline ends. Germline V gene data show CDR1 as SGHVS and CDR2 as FQNEAQ. The CDR3 loop spans 12 amino acids. Written as DNA, the CDR3 is TGTGCCAGCAGCCGCGGGGGGACTGAAGCTTTCTTT. This translates into CASSRGGTEAFF.

This clone was seen a handful of times. The V and J genes are TRBV27 and TRBJ1-2; a weak D match, TRBD1 (6 bases). Germline-derived CDR1 and CDR2 are MNHEY and SMNVEV (reference sequence). Trimming took off 6 bases at V and 4 bases at J, with 12 bases between the two ends. The CDR3 loop spans 13 amino acids. The CDR3: CASRPTGSYGYTF. CDR3 bases: TGTGCCAGCAGACCAACAGGGTCCTATGGCTACACCTTC.

This clone was picked up a small number of times. The chain has TRBV7-8 and TRBJ2-5, with 9 bases that match TRBD2. This CDR3 is built from 18 residues. J was trimmed by 3 bases and V by 3 bases; bases with no gene match: 14. CDR1 and CDR2 from the germline V gene are SGHVS and FQNEAQ. CDR3 loop: CASSFRRRREGREETQYF. CDR3 sequence (DNA): TGTGCCAGCAGCTTCAGGAGGCGGCGGGAGGGTAGGGAAGAGACCCAGTACTTC.

This clone was picked up a small number of times. V and J are TRBV6-1 and TRBJ1-5, with a tentative D call TRBD1 (6 bases). V was shortened by 1 base and J by 5 bases, with 18 bases between the two germline ends. The germline gives CDR1 MNHNS, CDR2 SASEGT. The CDR3 spans 17 residues. CDR3 DNA: TGTGCCAGCAGTGAAGAAGTGAGGGGGAAGGCGGATCAGCCCCAGCATTTT. The encoded protein is CASSEEVRGKADQPQHF.